These 12 T cell receptor beta chains share one sample of origin, sequenced in a study of cytomegalovirus exposure and HLA in healthy donors. The PCR used 60 Vbeta and 13 Jbeta primers. The method was immunoSEQ multiplex PCR; TCRdb's version includes in-frame clones alone and lacks a portion of them. The top ten clones hold about 3.8% of a sample with tens of thousands of clones, 82% of them seen once. Sample: PBMCs. The source of these receptors is a man in his fifties in good health and CMV-seronegative.

This clone was detected only a few times. The CDR3 nucleotides read TGTGCCAGCAGCCTTCAGGGGACTAGCGGCACCTCTGGGGCCAACGTCCTGACTTTC. Translating gives CASSLQGTSGTSGANVLTF. The rearrangement links TRBV7-3 to TRBJ2-6; 11 bases map to TRBD2. This CDR3 contains 19 residues. The trim removed 5 bases at V and 0 bases at J, leaving 9 bases unmatched. CDR1 and CDR2 (germline): SGHTA, FQGTGA.

V usage is TRBV19 and J usage is TRBJ2-1; D call uncertain. Germline assignment: CDR1 LNHDA and CDR2 SQIVND (reference sequence). The CDR3 contains 12 residues. Trimming cost V 3 bases and J 7 bases, with 7 bases left between them. The chain's CDR3 is CASSIQRNEQFF. The DNA for the CDR3 is TGTGCCAGTAGTATTCAGAGGAATGAGCAGTTCTTC.

The chain carries TRBV2 and TRBJ2-3; 16 bases match TRBD2. The V and J ends lost 3 bases and 4 bases, in that order; junction bases with no gene match: 4. The CDR3 is 17 amino acids. The germline V gene has CDR1 SNHLY and CDR2 FYNNEI. Written as DNA, the CDR3 is TGTGCCAGCAGTGATGGGACTAGCGGGAGGGCCCCAGATACGCAGTATTTT. Translating gives CASSDGTSGRAPDTQYF. The whole variable domain, filled in from reference TRBV2 and TRBJ2-3, reads EPEVTQTPSHQVTQMGQEVILRCVPISNHLYFYWYRQILGQKVEFLVSFYNNEISEKSEIFDDQFSVERPDGSNFTLKIRSTKLEDSAMYFCASSDGTSGRAPDTQYFGPGTRLTVL.

In its sample, this clone was seen once. The rearrangement uses TRBV7-3 and TRBJ1-2; the D is unclear. CDR3 size: 14 residues. CDR1 is SGHTA, CDR2 FQGTGA, per germline. The V and J ends lost 4 bases and 8 bases respectively, with 17 bases between them. The CDR3, as DNA: TGTGCCAGCAGCTCACCCCCGGGATCGAGAGGCTACACCTTC. Its translation: CASSSPPGSRGYTF.

The chain uses TRBV4-2 and TRBJ2-3; 10 positions agree with TRBD2. The CDR3 length is 19 residues. CDR1 is LGHNA, CDR2 YNFKEQ, per germline. V lost 0 bases and J lost 0; bases outside the gene matches: 9. CDR3 DNA: TGTGCCAGCAGCCAAGACGTAGCGGGAGGAAGACGGAGCACAGATACGCAGTATTTT. It is translated as CASSQDVAGGRRSTDTQYF.

This rearrangement joins TRBV10-1 to TRBJ2-5, with a weak D call TRBD2 (5 bases). The CDR3 has 15 residues. Trimming left V 0 bases short and J 4 bases short, with 12 bases between. Germline V CDR1 and CDR2: WNHNN, SYGVQD (reference sequence). The DNA for the CDR3 is TGCGCCAGCAGTGAGTCAGGGCAGGCGGGAGAGACCCAGTACTTC. Its protein product is CASSESGQAGETQYF.

V is TRBV9 and J is TRBJ2-7, with D possibly being TRBD1 (5 bases). The CDR3 spans 15 residues. V lost 4 bases to trimming and J lost 0 bases, with 14 bases between them. The germline CDR1 and CDR2 sequences are SGDLS and YYNGEE. CDR3 coding DNA: TGTGCCAGCAGCCCCACGGACATCCACTCCTACGAGCAGTACTTC. This sequence encodes CASSPTDIHSYEQYF.

The V gene is TRBV28, the J gene TRBJ1-1; D perhaps matches TRBD1 (5 bases). V shed 7 bases and J shed 2 bases, with 11 bases lying between them. Per germline, CDR1 MDHEN and CDR2 SYDVKM. The CDR3 consists of 13 residues. The CDR3 nucleotides are TGTGCCAGCAATGGGGGGGTTAACACTGAAGCTTTCTTT. It yields the protein CASNGGVNTEAFF.

This chain connects TRBV2 to TRBJ2-7, with a possible D match to TRBD2 (5 bases). This CDR3 region has 15 residues. V was cut by 6 bases and J by 7 bases, with 22 bases left in between. The V gene's germline CDR1 is SNHLY and CDR2 FYNNEI. CDR3 sequence reads: CASSLLEGMVVEQYF. In DNA, the CDR3 is TGTGCCAGCAGCCTACTCGAGGGAATGGTAGTAGAGCAGTACTTC. Together with reference TRBV2 and TRBJ2-7, the CDR3 gives the full variable domain: EPEVTQTPSHQVTQMGQEVILRCVPISNHLYFYWYRQILGQKVEFLVSFYNNEISEKSEIFDDQFSVERPDGSNFTLKIRSTKLEDSAMYFCASSLLEGMVVEQYFGPGTRLTVT.

This chain uses TRBV28 with TRBJ2-1; 8 bases are shared with TRBD2. Per germline, CDR1 MDHEN and CDR2 SYDVKM. V lost 4 bases and J lost 1; bases outside the gene matches: 3. The CDR3 is made up of 15 amino acids. DNA for the CDR3: TGTGCCAGCAGTTCCTCTAGCGGGTCCTACAATGAGCAGTTCTTC. It codes for CASSSSSGSYNEQFF. Full variable domain (rest looked up from reference TRBV28 and TRBJ2-1): DVKVTQSSRYLVKRTGEKVFLECVQDMDHENMFWYRQDPGLGLRLIYFSYDVKMKEKGDIPEGYSVSREKKERFSLILESASTNQTSMYLCASSSSSGSYNEQFFGPGTRLTVL.

The gene calls are TRBV6-5 and TRBJ2-3; tentative D call: TRBD2 (5 bases). V lost 6 bases to trimming and J lost 3 bases, with 10 bases between them. Germline lookup yields CDR1 MNHEY and CDR2 SVGAGI. The CDR3 sequence is 13 residues long. The CDR3 bases are TGTGCCAGCAGCACGCCGGGAACAGATACGCAGTATTTT. Protein product: CASSTPGTDTQYF.

J is TRBJ2-3 and V is TRBV5-1, with a tentative D call TRBD2 (7 bases). This CDR3 has 15 residues. V gave up 0 bases and J gave up 6 bases, with 14 bases separating them. Germline CDR1 and CDR2: SGHRS and YFSETQ. CDR3 residues: CASSLERGGHDTQYF. The CDR3 region has the DNA TGCGCCAGCAGCTTGGAACGCGGGGGCCACGATACGCAGTATTTT.